This TCR beta chain was recovered during a study of blood T cell repertoires in COVID-19. The method was immunoSEQ multiplex PCR; TCRdb's version includes in-frame clones alone and lacks a portion of them. The data show about 69,000 clones, roughly 88% seen once. The length of the CDR3 is 16 residues. CDR1 is SGHKS, CDR2 YYEKEE, per germline (reference sequence). With 0 bases removed from V and 0 bases from J, the gap between germline ends came to 12 bases. The specimen sequenced was peripheral blood. The V and J genes are TRBV5-5 and TRBJ1-2; the D is unclear. The TCR sequence derives from a young man with acute or convalescent COVID-19. CDR3 residues: CASSLVGPGSNYGYTF. Here the CDR3 DNA reads TGTGCCAGCAGCTTGGTAGGTCCGGGATCTAACTATGGCTACACCTTC.